The 20 T cell receptor beta chains below come from one sample, sequenced in a study of blood T cell repertoires in COVID-19. Sequencing was performed with immunoSEQ multiplex PCR; in TCRdb, only in-frame clones are kept and a portion is missing. Among about 62,000 clones listed, around 89% were seen once. Sequenced input: peripheral blood. These receptors came from a human donor in a cohort sampled during active COVID-19.

The V gene is TRBV5-6, the J gene TRBJ2-7; 8 nucleotides match TRBD1. The trim removed 3 bases at V and 4 bases at J, leaving 12 bases unmatched. The V gene's germline CDR1 is SGHDT and CDR2 YYEEEE. The CDR3 sequence is 16 residues long. CDR3 loop: CASSSGQGAVRYEQYF. The CDR3 coding sequence is TGTGCCAGCAGCTCAGGGCAGGGGGCCGTTCGGTACGAGCAGTACTTC.

The chain is built from TRBV10-2 and TRBJ2-1; TRBD2 matches at 7 bases. The CDR3 loop spans 20 amino acids. With 0 bases clipped from V and 0 bases from J, the junction kept 14 bases outside the gene matches. Germline V CDR1 and CDR2: WSHSY, SAAADI. CDR3 sequence: CASSESTASGPILSYNEQFF. DNA for the CDR3: TGCGCCAGCAGTGAGTCGACCGCTAGCGGACCGATCCTCTCCTACAATGAGCAGTTCTTC.

This rearrangement joins TRBV5-8 to TRBJ2-7, with D unclear. V lost 0 bases, J lost 2 bases, and 6 bases lay in between. The CDR3 totals 13 residues. Germline V gene sequence: CDR1 SGHTS, CDR2 YDEGEE. The CDR3 region is CASSLEFTYEQYF. CDR3 DNA: TGTGCCAGCAGCTTGGAATTTACCTACGAGCAGTACTTC. Complete variable domain (other parts from reference TRBV5-8 and TRBJ2-7): EAGVTQSPTHLIKTRGQQATLRCSPISGHTSVYWYQQALGLGLQFLLWYDEGEERNRGNFPPRFSGRQFPNYSSELNVNALELEDSALYLCASSLEFTYEQYFGPGTRLTVT.

The rearrangement joins TRBV10-3 to TRBJ1-1, with D tentatively TRBD1 (5 bases). The CDR3 has 15 residues. V was shortened by 0 bases and J by 3 bases, with 11 bases between the two germline ends. Germline CDR1 is ENHRY and CDR2 is SYGVKD. In DNA, the CDR3 is TGTGCCATCAGTGAGTCTGCAGGGCACGACACTGAAGCTTTCTTT. Its protein is CAISESAGHDTEAFF.

The gene calls are TRBV29-1 and TRBJ2-1; the match to TRBD1 covers 10 bases. Per the germline V gene, CDR1 is SQVTM and CDR2 is ANQGSEA. After removal of 7 bases from V and 3 bases from J, the junction contained 3 bases not matched to a gene. This CDR3 spans 13 amino acids. The CDR3: CSAWDRGYNEQFF. The CDR3 DNA follows: TGCAGCGCCTGGGACAGGGGCTACAATGAGCAGTTCTTC.

V is TRBV30 and J is TRBJ1-5; 8 bases align to TRBD1. The CDR3 contains 14 residues. Trimming cost V 1 base and J 5 bases; bases outside gene matches: 4. Germline-derived CDR1 and CDR2 are GTSNPN and SVGIG (reference sequence). CDR3 bases: TGTGCCTGGAGTGGGAACAGGGGGGATCAGCCCCAGCATTTT. Protein product: CAWSGNRGDQPQHF.

This clone was seen more than once but under ten times. This chain uses TRBV7-3 with TRBJ2-1; 9 positions match TRBD2. The CDR3 consists of 14 residues. V shed 2 bases and J 5 bases; nucleotides not matched to a gene: 1. Germline assignment: CDR1 SGHTA and CDR2 FQGTGA. The CDR3: CASSLAGGNNEQFF. CDR3 bases: TGTGCCAGCAGCTTAGCGGGGGGGAACAATGAGCAGTTCTTC.

This rearrangement joins TRBV4-1 to TRBJ2-7; TRBD2 matches 12 bases. Germline-derived CDR1 and CDR2 are MGHRA and YSYEKL. This CDR3 is built from 15 residues. V dropped 2 bases and J dropped 4; count of bases not matched to a gene: 3. In DNA form, the CDR3 reads TGCGCCAGCAGCCAACTTACTAGCGGGAGGTACGAGCAGTACTTC. It codes for CASSQLTSGRYEQYF.

V gene TRBV4-2 combines with J gene TRBJ1-1; D is unresolved. This CDR3 region has 13 residues. Between the trimmed V and J ends, which lost 0 bases and 5 bases, there was a span of 7 bases. Germline V gene data show CDR1 as LGHNA and CDR2 as YNFKEQ. The CDR3 DNA reads TGTGCCAGCAGCCAAGATGGAGGTACTGAAGCTTTCTTT. The encoded protein is CASSQDGGTEAFF.

The chain is built from TRBV19 and TRBJ2-7; D is perhaps TRBD2 (6 bases). The CDR3 contains 15 residues. CDR1 is LNHDA and CDR2 is SQIVND in the germline V gene (reference sequence). Trimming removed 1 base at V and 0 bases at J, with 10 bases between. CDR3 in DNA: TGTGCCAGTAGTATAGGCGGGACCAGCTCCTACGAGCAGTACTTC. This gives the protein CASSIGGTSSYEQYF.

This chain uses TRBV14 with TRBJ2-1; the D gene is possibly TRBD1 (5 bases). In germline, CDR1 is SGHDN, CDR2 FVKESK. The CDR3 consists of 15 residues. The V gene lost 0 bases and the J gene lost 4 bases, with 10 bases spanning the gap. The CDR3 loop reads CASSQEGVMYNEQFF. In DNA form, the CDR3 reads TGTGCCAGCAGCCAAGAAGGGGTTATGTACAATGAGCAGTTCTTC.

The gene calls are TRBV25-1 and TRBJ2-5; D might be TRBD2 (6 bases). Germline lookup yields CDR1 MGHDK and CDR2 SYGVNS. The CDR3 is 13 amino acids. V lost 6 bases and J lost 5, with 13 bases in between. Written as DNA, the CDR3 is TGTGCCAGCAGGGGATGGGGGGAGGAGACCCAGTACTTC. Amino acid sequence: CASRGWGEETQYF.

The V gene is TRBV7-2, the J gene TRBJ2-5, with D maybe TRBD2 (6 bases). CDR3 length: 16 residues. CDR1 and CDR2 from the germline V gene are SGHTA and FQGNSA. Trimming removed 5 bases at V and 2 bases at J, with 18 bases between. CDR3 DNA: TGTGCCAGCAGCCTGAATGGGGACTTACTGCAAGAGACCCAGTACTTC. It encodes CASSLNGDLLQETQYF. The complete variable domain, with remaining parts taken from reference TRBV7-2 and TRBJ2-5, reads GAGVSQSPSNKVTEKGKDVELRCDPISGHTALYWYRQSLGQGLEFLIYFQGNSAPDKSGLPSDRFSAERTGGSVSTLTIQRTQQEDSAVYLCASSLNGDLLQETQYFGPGTRLLVL.

V is TRBV19 and J is TRBJ1-5; 7 bases match TRBD1. The CDR3 runs 16 residues. V shed 3 bases and J 2 bases; nucleotides not matched to a gene: 7. CDR1 LNHDA and CDR2 SQIVND come from the germline V gene (reference sequence). CDR3 sequence: CASSIGTDRGNQPQHF. The CDR3 DNA reads TGTGCCAGTAGTATTGGGACAGATCGCGGCAATCAGCCCCAGCATTTT.

This clone was detected a few times. V and J are TRBV2 and TRBJ2-2; 10 bases are a match to TRBD2. Germline V gene sequence: CDR1 SNHLY, CDR2 FYNNEI. This CDR3 is 17 amino acids long. Trimming cost V 10 bases and J 0 bases; bases outside gene matches: 11. The CDR3 is CAIPGASGRANTGELFF. In nucleotides, the CDR3 is TGTGCCATCCCAGGGGCTAGCGGGAGAGCGAACACCGGGGAGCTGTTTTTT.

J is TRBJ2-7 and V is TRBV4-3; 7 nucleotides line up with TRBD2. The CDR3 spans 16 residues. Germline values: CDR1 LGHNA, CDR2 YSLEER. V trimming: 4 bases; J trimming: 2 bases; junction bases outside the gene matches: 11. The CDR3 sequence: CASSLGTTLKPYEQYF. In DNA, the CDR3 is TGCGCCAGCAGCCTAGGGACTACCCTCAAGCCCTACGAGCAGTACTTC.

The J gene is TRBJ1-6, the V gene TRBV11-2; 7 bases are shared with TRBD1. Germline lookup yields CDR1 SGHAT and CDR2 FQNNGV. This CDR3 comprises 15 residues. Trimming took 2 bases from V and 2 from J; bases not matched to a gene: 0. DNA for the CDR3: TGTGCCAGCAGCTTAACAGGGGCCTATAATTCACCCCTCCACTTT. The encoded protein is CASSLTGAYNSPLHF.

For the CDR3, the DNA is TGTGCCAGCAGCCCCCTGGACATAGGGGAACGTGAGCAGTTCTTC. This translates into CASSPLDIGEREQFF. This chain connects TRBV14 to TRBJ2-1; possibly TRBD1 for D (5 bases). Per germline, CDR1 SGHDN and CDR2 FVKESK. The CDR3 is made up of 15 amino acids. The V and J ends lost 4 bases and 9 bases respectively, with 19 bases between them.

This clone showed up just once. J is TRBJ2-1 and V is TRBV19; 13 bases fit TRBD2. There are 15 residues in the CDR3. CDR1 and CDR2 (germline): LNHDA, SQIVND (reference sequence). V lost 3 bases, J lost 10 bases, and 6 bases stayed unmatched. CDR3 in DNA: TGTGCCAGTAGTATCACTAGCGGGGGGGCAGGGGAGCAGTTCTTC. This codes for CASSITSGGAGEQFF.

This clone has only one observation. The chain recombines TRBV9 with TRBJ1-2, with TRBD1 as a possible D gene (5 bases). CDR3 size: 15 residues. Germline loops: CDR1 SGDLS, CDR2 YYNGEE. Trimming removed 6 bases at V and 3 bases at J, with 18 bases between. The CDR3 DNA reads as TGTGCCAGCACCGGGGGGGAGGCTATGGACTATGGCTACACCTTC. It translates to CASTGGEAMDYGYTF.